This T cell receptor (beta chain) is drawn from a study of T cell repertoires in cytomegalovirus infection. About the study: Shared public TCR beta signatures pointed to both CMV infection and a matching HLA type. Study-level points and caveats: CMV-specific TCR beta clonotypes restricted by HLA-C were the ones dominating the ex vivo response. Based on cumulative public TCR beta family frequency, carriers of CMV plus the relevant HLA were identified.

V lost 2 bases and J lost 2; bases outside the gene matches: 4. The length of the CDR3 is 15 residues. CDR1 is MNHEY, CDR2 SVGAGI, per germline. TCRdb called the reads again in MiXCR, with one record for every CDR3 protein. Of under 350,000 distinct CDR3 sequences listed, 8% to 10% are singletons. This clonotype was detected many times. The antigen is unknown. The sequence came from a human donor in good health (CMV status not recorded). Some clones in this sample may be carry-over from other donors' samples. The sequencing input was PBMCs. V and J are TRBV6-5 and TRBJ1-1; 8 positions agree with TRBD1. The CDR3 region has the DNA TGTGCCAGCAGTTACCGTGGGACAGGTAACACTGAAGCTTTCTTT. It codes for CASSYRGTGNTEAFF.